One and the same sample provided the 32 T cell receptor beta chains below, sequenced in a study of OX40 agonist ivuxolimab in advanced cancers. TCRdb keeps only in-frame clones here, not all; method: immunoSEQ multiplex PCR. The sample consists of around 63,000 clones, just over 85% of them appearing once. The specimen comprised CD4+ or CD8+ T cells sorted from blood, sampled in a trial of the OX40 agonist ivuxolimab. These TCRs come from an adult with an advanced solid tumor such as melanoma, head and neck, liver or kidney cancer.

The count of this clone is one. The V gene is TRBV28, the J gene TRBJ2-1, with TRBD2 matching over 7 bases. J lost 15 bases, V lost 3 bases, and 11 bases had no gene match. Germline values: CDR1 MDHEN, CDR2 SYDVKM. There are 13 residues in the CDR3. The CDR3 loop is CASSFHPGRGLFF. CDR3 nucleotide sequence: TGTGCCAGCAGTTTCCATCCAGGGCGGGGGTTGTTCTTC. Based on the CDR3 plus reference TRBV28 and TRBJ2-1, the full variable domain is DVKVTQSSRYLVKRTGEKVFLECVQDMDHENMFWYRQDPGLGLRLIYFSYDVKMKEKGDIPEGYSVSREKKERFSLILESASTNQTSMYLCASSFHPGRGLFFGPGTRLTVL.

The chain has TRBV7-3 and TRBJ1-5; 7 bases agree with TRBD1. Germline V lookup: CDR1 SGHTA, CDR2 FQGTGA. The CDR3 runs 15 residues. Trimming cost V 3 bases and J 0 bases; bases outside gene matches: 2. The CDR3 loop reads CASSFRDSSNQPQHF. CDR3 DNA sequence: TGTGCCAGCAGCTTCCGGGACAGTAGCAATCAGCCCCAGCATTTT.

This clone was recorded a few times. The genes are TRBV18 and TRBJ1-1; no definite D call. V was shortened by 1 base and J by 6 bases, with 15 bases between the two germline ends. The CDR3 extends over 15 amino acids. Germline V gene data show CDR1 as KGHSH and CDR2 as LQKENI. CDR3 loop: CASSPREIERAEAFF. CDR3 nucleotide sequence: TGTGCCAGCTCACCACGAGAGATAGAGCGGGCTGAAGCTTTCTTT.

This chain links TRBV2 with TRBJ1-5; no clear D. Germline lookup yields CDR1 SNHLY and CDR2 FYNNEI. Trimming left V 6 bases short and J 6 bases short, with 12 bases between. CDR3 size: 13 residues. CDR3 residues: CASRGSGSQPQHF. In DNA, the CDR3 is TGTGCCAGCAGGGGATCCGGGAGTCAGCCCCAGCATTTT.

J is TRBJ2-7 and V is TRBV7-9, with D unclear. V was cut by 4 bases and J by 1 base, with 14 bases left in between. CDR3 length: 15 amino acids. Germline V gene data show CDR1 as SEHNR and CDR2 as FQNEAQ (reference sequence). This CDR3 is CASSYHVGGSYEQYF. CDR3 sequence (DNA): TGTGCCAGCAGCTACCATGTGGGCGGTTCCTACGAGCAGTACTTC.

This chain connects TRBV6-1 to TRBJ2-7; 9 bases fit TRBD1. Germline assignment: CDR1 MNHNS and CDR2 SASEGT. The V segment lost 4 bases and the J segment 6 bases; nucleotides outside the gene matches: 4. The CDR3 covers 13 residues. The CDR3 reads CASSGQGVGEQYF. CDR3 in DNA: TGTGCCAGCAGTGGACAGGGGGTCGGCGAGCAGTACTTC.

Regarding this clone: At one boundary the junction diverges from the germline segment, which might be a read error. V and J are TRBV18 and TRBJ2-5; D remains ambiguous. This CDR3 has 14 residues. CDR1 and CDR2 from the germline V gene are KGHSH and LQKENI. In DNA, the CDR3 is TGTGCCAGCTCGCCACTAAGTGGCGAAGAGACCCAGTACTTC. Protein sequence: CASSPLSGEETQYF.

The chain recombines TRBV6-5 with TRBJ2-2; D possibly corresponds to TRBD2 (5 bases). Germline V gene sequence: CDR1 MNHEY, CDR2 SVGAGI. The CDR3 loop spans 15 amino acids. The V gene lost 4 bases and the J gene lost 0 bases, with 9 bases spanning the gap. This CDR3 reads CASSSTLANTGELFF. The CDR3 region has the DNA TGTGCCAGCAGTTCGACACTAGCGAACACCGGGGAGCTGTTTTTT.

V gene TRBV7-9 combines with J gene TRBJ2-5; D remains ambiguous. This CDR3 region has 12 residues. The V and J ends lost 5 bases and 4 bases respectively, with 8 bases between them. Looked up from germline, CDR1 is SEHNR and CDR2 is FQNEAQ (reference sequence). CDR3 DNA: TGTGCCAGCAGCGCGTCGGCAGAGACCCAGTACTTC. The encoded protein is CASSASAETQYF.

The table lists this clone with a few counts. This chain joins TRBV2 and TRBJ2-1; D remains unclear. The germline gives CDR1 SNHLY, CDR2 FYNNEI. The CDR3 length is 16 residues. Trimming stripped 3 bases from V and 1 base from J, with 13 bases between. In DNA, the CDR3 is TGTGCCAGCAGTGAGGTGTCTTACCCTTCCTACAATGAGCAGTTCTTC. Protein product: CASSEVSYPSYNEQFF.

This CDR3 is CASSVAITSGRTYNEQFF. CDR3 bases: TGTGCCAGCAGCGTAGCGATAACTAGCGGGCGCACCTACAATGAGCAGTTCTTC. The chain has TRBV9 and TRBJ2-1; 9 nucleotides match TRBD2. The CDR3 is 18 amino acids. The germline V gene encodes CDR1 SGDLS and CDR2 YYNGEE. V lost 0 bases to trimming and J lost 2 bases; unmatched junction nucleotides: 9. Drawing the rest from reference TRBV9 and TRBJ2-1, the complete variable domain is DSGVTQTPKHLITATGQRVTLRCSPRSGDLSVYWYQQSLDQGLQFLIQYYNGEERAKGNILERFSAQQFPDLHSELNLSSLELGDSALYFCASSVAITSGRTYNEQFFGPGTRLTVL.

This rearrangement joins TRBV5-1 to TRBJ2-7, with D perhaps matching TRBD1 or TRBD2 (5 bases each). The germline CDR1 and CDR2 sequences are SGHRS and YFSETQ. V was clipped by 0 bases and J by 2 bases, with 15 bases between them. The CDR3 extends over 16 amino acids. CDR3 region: CASSLAGTPGTYEQYF. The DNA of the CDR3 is TGCGCCAGCAGCTTGGCCGGGACGCCTGGCACCTACGAGCAGTACTTC.

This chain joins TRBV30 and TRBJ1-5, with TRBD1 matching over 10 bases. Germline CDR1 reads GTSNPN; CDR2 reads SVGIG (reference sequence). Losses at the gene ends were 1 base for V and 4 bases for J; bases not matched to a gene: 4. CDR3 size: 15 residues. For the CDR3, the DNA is TGTGCCTGGAGTGGACAGGGGGCCTGGAATCAGCCCCAGCATTTT. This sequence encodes CAWSGQGAWNQPQHF. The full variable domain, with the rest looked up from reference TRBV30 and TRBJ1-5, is SQTIHQWPATLVQPVGSPLSLECTVEGTSNPNLYWYRQAAGRGLQLLFYSVGIGQISSEVPQNLSASRPQDRQFILSSKKLLLSDSGFYLCAWSGQGAWNQPQHFGDGTRLSIL.

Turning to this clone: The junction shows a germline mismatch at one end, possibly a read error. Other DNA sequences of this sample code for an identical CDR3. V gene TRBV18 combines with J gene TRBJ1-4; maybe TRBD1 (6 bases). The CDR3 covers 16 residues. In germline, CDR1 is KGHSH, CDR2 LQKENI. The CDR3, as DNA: TGTGCTAGCTCAATCGACCAACAGGGAGCAGGAGAAAAACTGTTTTTT. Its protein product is CASSIDQQGAGEKLFF.

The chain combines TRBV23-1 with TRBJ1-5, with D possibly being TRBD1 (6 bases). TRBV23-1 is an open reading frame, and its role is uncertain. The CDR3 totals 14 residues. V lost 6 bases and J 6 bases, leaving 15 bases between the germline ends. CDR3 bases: TGCGCCAGCAGACTAATGAGGGGGGCTCAGCCCCAGCATTTT. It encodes CASRLMRGAQPQHF.

The DNA for the CDR3 is TGTGCCAGTAGTCCTGACAGGGCTCGAGAAGCTTTCTTT. Amino acids: CASSPDRAREAFF. The rearrangement uses TRBV19 and TRBJ1-1; 7 nucleotides match TRBD1. Germline V gene sequence: CDR1 LNHDA, CDR2 SQIVND (reference sequence). Trimming removed 5 bases from V and 8 bases from J; junction bases left unmatched: 8. This CDR3 region has 13 residues.

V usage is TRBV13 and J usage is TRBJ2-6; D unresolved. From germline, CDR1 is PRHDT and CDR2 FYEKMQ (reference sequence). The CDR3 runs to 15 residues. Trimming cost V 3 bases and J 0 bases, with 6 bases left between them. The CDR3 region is CASSFQSSGANVLTF. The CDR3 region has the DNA TGTGCCAGCAGCTTTCAGTCCTCTGGGGCCAACGTCCTGACTTTC.

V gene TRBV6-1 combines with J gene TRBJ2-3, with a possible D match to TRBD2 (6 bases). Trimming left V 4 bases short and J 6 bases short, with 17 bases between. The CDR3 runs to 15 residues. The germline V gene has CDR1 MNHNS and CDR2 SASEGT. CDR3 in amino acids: CASSARGVAPDTQYF. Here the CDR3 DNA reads TGTGCCAGCAGTGCCCGCGGGGTGGCTCCCGATACGCAGTATTTT.

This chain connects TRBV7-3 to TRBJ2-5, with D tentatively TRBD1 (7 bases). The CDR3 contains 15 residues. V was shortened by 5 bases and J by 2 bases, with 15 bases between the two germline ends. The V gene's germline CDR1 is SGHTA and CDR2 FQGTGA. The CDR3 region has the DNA TGTGCCAGCAGCCCCCAGGGGGGAGGTCAAGAGACCCAGTACTTC. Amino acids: CASSPQGGGQETQYF.

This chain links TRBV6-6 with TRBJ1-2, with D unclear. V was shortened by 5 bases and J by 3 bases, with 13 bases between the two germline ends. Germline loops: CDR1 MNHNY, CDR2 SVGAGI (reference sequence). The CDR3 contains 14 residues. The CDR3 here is CASSPSRTDYGYTF. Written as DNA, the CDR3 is TGTGCCAGCAGTCCTTCGCGGACCGACTATGGCTACACCTTC.

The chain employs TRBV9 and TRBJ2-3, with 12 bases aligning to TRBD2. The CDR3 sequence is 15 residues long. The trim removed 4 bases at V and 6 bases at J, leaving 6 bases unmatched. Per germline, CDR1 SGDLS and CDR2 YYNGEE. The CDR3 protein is CASSPLAGGGDTQYF. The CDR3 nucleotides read TGTGCCAGCAGCCCACTAGCGGGGGGCGGGGATACGCAGTATTTT.

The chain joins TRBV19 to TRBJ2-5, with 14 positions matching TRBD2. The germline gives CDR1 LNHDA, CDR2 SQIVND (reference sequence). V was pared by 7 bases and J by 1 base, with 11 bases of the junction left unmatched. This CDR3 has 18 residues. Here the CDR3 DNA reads TGTGCCAGTAACACTCCCGGGACTAGCGGGAGCTTCCAAGAGACCCAGTACTTC. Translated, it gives CASNTPGTSGSFQETQYF.

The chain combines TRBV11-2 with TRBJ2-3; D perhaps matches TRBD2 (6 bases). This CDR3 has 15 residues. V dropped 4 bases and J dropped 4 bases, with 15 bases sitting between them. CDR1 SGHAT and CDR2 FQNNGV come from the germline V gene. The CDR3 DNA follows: TGTGCCAGCAGCTGGCGGGACTCTTCGGCAGATACGCAGTATTTT. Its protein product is CASSWRDSSADTQYF.

The CDR3 region has the DNA TGTGCCAGCAGCTTAGAGGGTACGTGGGGCTCCTACGAGCAGTACTTC. This gives the protein CASSLEGTWGSYEQYF. The J gene is TRBJ2-7, the V gene TRBV11-3, with no clear D. CDR3 length: 16 residues. Trimming shortened V by 0 bases and J by 0 bases, and 12 bases separated the two germline ends. Germline CDR1 is SGHNT and CDR2 is YENEEA.

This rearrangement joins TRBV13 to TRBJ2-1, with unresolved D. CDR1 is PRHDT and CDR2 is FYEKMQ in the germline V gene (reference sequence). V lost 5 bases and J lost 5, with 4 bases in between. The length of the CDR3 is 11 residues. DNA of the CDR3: TGTGCCAGCAGCCGCCACAATGAGCAGTTCTTC. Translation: CASSRHNEQFF.

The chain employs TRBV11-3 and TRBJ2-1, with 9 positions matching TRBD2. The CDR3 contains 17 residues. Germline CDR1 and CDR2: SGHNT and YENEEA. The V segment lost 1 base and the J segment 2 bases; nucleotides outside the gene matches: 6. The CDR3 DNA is TGTGCCAGCAGCTTAGGGGTAGCGGGAGCCCCCTACAATGAGCAGTTCTTC. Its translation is CASSLGVAGAPYNEQFF.

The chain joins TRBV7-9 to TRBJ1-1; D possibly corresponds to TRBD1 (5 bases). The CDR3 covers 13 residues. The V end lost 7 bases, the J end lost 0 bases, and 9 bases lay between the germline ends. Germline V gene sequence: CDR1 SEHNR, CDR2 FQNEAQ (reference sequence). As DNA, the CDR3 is TGTGCCAGCATCCCGGGGGTGAACACTGAAGCTTTCTTT. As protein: CASIPGVNTEAFF. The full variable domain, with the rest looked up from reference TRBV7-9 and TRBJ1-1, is DTGVSQNPRHKITKRGQNVTFRCDPISEHNRLYWYRQTLGQGPEFLTYFQNEAQLEKSRLLSDRFSAERPKGSFSTLEIQRTEQGDSAMYLCASIPGVNTEAFFGQGTRLTVV.

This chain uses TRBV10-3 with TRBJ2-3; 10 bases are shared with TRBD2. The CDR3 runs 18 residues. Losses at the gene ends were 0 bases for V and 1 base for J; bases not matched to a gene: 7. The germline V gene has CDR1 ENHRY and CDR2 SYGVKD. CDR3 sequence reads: CAISESLGLAGGTDTQYF. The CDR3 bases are TGTGCCATCAGTGAGTCACTGGGGCTAGCGGGAGGCACAGATACGCAGTATTTT.

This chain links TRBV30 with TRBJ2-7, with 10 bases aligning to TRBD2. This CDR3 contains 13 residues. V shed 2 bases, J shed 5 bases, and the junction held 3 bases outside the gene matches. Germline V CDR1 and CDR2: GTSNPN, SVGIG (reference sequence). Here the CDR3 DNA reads TGTGCCTGGAGTACCGGACTAGCGGACGAGCAGTACTTC. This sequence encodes CAWSTGLADEQYF.

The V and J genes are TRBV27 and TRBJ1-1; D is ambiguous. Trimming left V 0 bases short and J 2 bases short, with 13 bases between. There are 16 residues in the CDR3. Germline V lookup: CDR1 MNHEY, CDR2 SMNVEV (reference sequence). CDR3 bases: TGTGCCAGCAGTTTATCTAGCGGGCGGATCAACACTGAAGCTTTCTTT. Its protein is CASSLSSGRINTEAFF.

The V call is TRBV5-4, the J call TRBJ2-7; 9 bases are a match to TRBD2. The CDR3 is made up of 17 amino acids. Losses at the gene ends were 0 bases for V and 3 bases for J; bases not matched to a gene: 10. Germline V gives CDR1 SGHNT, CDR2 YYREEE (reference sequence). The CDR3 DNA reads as TGTGCCAGCAGCTTGGCCGCTGCGGGAGGGCTCCTCTACGAGCAGTACTTC. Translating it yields CASSLAAAGGLLYEQYF.

The CDR3 sequence: CASSNDRGLLQETQYF. The CDR3 coding sequence is TGTGCCAGCAGCAATGACAGGGGGCTACTCCAAGAGACCCAGTACTTC. The V call is TRBV5-8, the J call TRBJ2-5; 10 bases are shared with TRBD1. The CDR3 has 16 residues. From germline, CDR1 is SGHTS and CDR2 YDEGEE. V trimming: 4 bases; J trimming: 1 base; junction bases outside the gene matches: 7.